This TCR beta chain derives from a study of T-cell memory formation after mild COVID-19. About this clonotype itself: One end of the junction fails to match germline, which may point to a read error.

Via MiXCR, TCRdb re-called the 5' RACE reads, giving one row per CDR3 protein. This table has around 190,000 distinct CDR3 sequences, about 18% appearing once. The CDR3 runs to 18 residues. Germline V gene sequence: CDR1 SGDLS, CDR2 YYNGEE. The chain is built from TRBV9 and TRBJ2-5; 9 bases are a match to TRBD2. This clonotype was obtained from a man aged 18 to 30 who had mild COVID-19 (a few samples of this study predate the infection). Cell type and time point are not known. Sequencing input: PBMCs or a T cell subset sorted from them (not recorded which). The CDR3 reads CASSLSAGVAGVLESQYF. The CDR3, as DNA: TGTGCCAGCAGCCTCTCGGCGGGGGTAGCGGGGGTCCTAGAGTCCCAGTACTTC.